This T cell receptor beta chain derives from a study of control samples from healthy donors and cancer patients. Clones were sequenced by immunoSEQ multiplex PCR, and TCRdb holds only the in-frame ones, with some missing. The data contain about 94,000 clones, approximately 86% of them seen just once; the ten biggest clones take up 1.3%. Germline V gene data show CDR1 as SGHVS and CDR2 as FQNEAQ. V gave up 4 bases and J gave up 12 bases; unmatched junction bases: 7. The CDR3 consists of 15 residues. Sequencing was done on a sample of blood. This chain joins TRBV7-8 and TRBJ1-6, with 12 bases matching TRBD1. The clonotype originates from a woman in her forties or fifties in good health. This chain's CDR3 is CASSSPGQGAGPLHF. The CDR3 nucleotides are TGTGCCAGCAGCTCACCGGGACAGGGGGCCGGACCCCTCCACTTT. Based on the CDR3 plus reference TRBV7-8 and TRBJ1-6, the full variable domain is GAGVSQSPRYKVAKRGQDVALRCDPISGHVSLFWYQQALGQGPEFLTYFQNEAQLDKSGLPSDRFFAERPEGSVSTLKIQRTQQEDSAVYLCASSSPGQGAGPLHFGNGTRLTVT.